This TCR beta chain was sequenced during a study of blood T cell repertoires in COVID-19. Germline values: CDR1 MNHEY, CDR2 SVGAGI. The CDR3 is made up of 15 amino acids. V gave up 0 bases and J gave up 2 bases, with 9 bases separating them. This clone was counted only a few times. The repertoire was sequenced with immunoSEQ multiplex PCR; TCRdb's copy has only in-frame clones and lacks some. The data contain around 270,000 clones, roughly 80% of them seen just once; the ten biggest clones take up 4% to 4.5%. The receptor was isolated from a man aged 55 to 70 with acute or convalescent COVID-19. The chain carries TRBV6-5 and TRBJ2-3; weak D call: TRBD2 (6 bases). Sequencing was carried out using peripheral blood. The DNA for the CDR3 is TGTGCCAGCAGTTACTCGGGGACTGACACAGATACGCAGTATTTT. This codes for CASSYSGTDTDTQYF.